This T cell receptor beta chain was profiled in a study of shared clonotypes between healthy human individuals. Overall study: Serving as donors were a couple of women and a few men, whose ages spanned 18 to 49. Broader study findings: In general, naive subsets displayed greater estimated richness than memory subsets did. For naive CD4 cells, approximately 4.8% of clonotypes were shared across a handful of donors.

Only in-frame clones appear in the TCRdb table, and some are missing; sequencing was by immunoSEQ multiplex PCR. The table includes about 1,800,000 clones, about 95% detected once. The CDR3 spans 14 residues. The germline V and J ends were trimmed by 3 bases and 2 bases, with 10 bases remaining between them. Germline values: CDR1 SEHNR, CDR2 FQNEAQ (reference sequence). In the case of this clone: The antigen is not known.

Naive-designated CD8 cells lacked CD45RO, were positively enriched for CCR7, and omitted terminally differentiated effector memory CD45RA+ cells. This clonotype was obtained from a man between 18 and 29 years old in good health. This chain connects TRBV7-9 to TRBJ2-5; D is uncertain. What was sequenced was naive CD8+ T cells sorted from blood. This CDR3 reads CASSFTSRQETQYF. CDR3 in DNA: TGTGCCAGCAGCTTTACGTCTAGGCAAGAGACCCAGTACTTC.